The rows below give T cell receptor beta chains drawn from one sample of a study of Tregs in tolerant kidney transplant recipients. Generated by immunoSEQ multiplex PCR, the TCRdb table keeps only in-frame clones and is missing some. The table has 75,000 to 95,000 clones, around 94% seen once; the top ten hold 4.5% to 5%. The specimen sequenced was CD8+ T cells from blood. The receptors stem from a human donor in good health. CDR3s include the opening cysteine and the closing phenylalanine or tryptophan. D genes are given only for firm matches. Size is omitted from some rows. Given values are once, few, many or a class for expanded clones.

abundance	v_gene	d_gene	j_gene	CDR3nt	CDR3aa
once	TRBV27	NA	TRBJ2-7	TGTGCCAGCAGTTTAGAAGGGAGGGGGTACTACGCGGAGCAGTACTTC	CASSLEGRGYYAEQYF
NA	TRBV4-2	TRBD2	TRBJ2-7	TGTGCCAGCAGCCAAGATCCGGCGGGGGGCCCTAGCTCCTACGAGCAGTACTTC	CASSQDPAGGPSSYEQYF
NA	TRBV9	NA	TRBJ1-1	TGTGCCAGCAGCGTAGGAGAGAACACTGAAGCTTTCTTT	CASSVGENTEAFF
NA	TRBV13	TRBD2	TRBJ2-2	TGTGCCAGCAGCCAAACTAGCGGGGGGGCCCTGAACACCGGGGAGCTGTTTTTT	CASSQTSGGALNTGELFF
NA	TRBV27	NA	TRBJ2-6	TGTGCCAGCAGTCCCCCGCGGGTTGGGGCCAACGTCCTGACTTTC	CASSPPRVGANVLTF
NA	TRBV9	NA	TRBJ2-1	TGTGCCAGCAACACCCTTAACAATGAGCAGTTCTTC	CASNTLNNEQFF
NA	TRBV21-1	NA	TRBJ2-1	TGTGCCAGCAGCCCGCGACGGGATTACAATGAGCAGTTCTTC	CASSPRRDYNEQFF
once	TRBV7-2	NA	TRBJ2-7	TGTGCCAGCACCTGGGGTACCAGGGCCCCCTACGAGCAGTACTTC	CASTWGTRAPYEQYF
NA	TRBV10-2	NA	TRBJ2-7	TGCGCCAGCAGTGTCCAGGATTCCCTTTACGAGCAGTACTTC	CASSVQDSLYEQYF
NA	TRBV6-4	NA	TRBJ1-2	TGTGCCAGCAGTGACGGGCAGGGGTTCAACTATGGCTACACCTTC	CASSDGQGFNYGYTF
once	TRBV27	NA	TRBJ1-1	TGTGCCAGCAGTTTCGGCGTAGGCGATAAAGCTTTCTTT	CASSFGVGDKAFF
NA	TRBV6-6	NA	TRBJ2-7	TGTGCCAGCAGTTATATCTTCTTTGGGGAGCACGAGCAGTACTTC	CASSYIFFGEHEQYF
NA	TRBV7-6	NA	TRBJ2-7	TGTGCCAGCAGCTTAGCATACGGGACGAGGTCCTACGAGCAGTACTTC	CASSLAYGTRSYEQYF
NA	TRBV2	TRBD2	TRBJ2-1	TGTGCCAGCCATAGCGGGACCAACAATGAGCAGTTCTTC	CASHSGTNNEQFF
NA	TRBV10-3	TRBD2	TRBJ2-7	TGTGCCACCGCTAGCGGGAGGACCCTATCCTACGAGCAGTACTTC	CATASGRTLSYEQYF